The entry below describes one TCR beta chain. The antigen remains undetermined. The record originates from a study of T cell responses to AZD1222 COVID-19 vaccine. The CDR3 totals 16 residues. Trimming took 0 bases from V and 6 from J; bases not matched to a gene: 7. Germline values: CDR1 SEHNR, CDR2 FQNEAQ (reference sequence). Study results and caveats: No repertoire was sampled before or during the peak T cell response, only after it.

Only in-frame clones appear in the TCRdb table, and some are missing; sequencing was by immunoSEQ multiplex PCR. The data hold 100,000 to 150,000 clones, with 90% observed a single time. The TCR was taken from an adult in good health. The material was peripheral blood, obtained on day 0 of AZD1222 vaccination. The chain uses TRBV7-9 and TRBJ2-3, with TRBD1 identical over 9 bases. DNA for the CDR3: TGTGCCAGCAGCTTAGCACAGGGGGCCTCTTGGGATACGCAGTATTTT. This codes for CASSLAQGASWDTQYF.